The clone carrying this T cell receptor (beta chain) has ten or more counts. The CDR3 covers 13 residues. CDR1 SQVTM and CDR2 ANQGSEA come from the germline V gene. Trimming at V came to 7 bases and at J to 2 bases, leaving 7 bases not matched to a gene. Subjects aged 18 to 65 presented with newly diagnosed hyperthyroidism of less than 2 months' duration. The data belong to a study of T cells in Graves' hyperthyroidism and ophthalmopathy. Amplification of TCR beta CDR3 regions was performed using RNA transcripts as template. First-round RT-PCR targeting the TCR CDR3 was performed with the HTBI primer set. Via MiXCR, TCRdb re-called the multiplex PCR reads, giving one row per CDR3 protein. The sample holds approximately 210,000 distinct CDR3 sequences, 17% seen once.

The gene calls are TRBV29-1 and TRBJ1-2; 7 positions match TRBD1. The origin of this receptor is a man in his fifties or sixties with Graves' hyperthyroidism. The sample consisted of blood. CDR3: CSGRTGGNYGYTF. CDR3 coding DNA: TGCAGCGGGCGGACAGGTGGAAACTATGGCTACACCTTC.